Below, 15 T cell receptor beta chains from the same sample are listed, as sequenced in a study of blood T cells in healthy people across ages. Together with a sample-barcoded 5' primer, a J-beta primer mix was included in a second PCR lasting roughly 7 to 11 cycles. TCRdb re-called the 5' RACE reads with MiXCR, one entry per CDR3 protein. The sample shows about 1 million distinct CDR3 sequences, 35% to 50% of them seen only once. The sequenced sample was blood. The origin of the receptors is a woman aged 55 to 70 in good health.

This clonotype was seen only a few times. The chain employs TRBV20-1 and TRBJ2-1; no definite D call. The CDR3 loop spans 10 amino acids. Germline lookup yields CDR1 DFQATT and CDR2 SNEGSKA (reference sequence). V gave up 3 bases and J gave up 8 bases, with 5 bases separating them. The CDR3, as DNA: TGCAGTGCTAGTTTGTATGAGCAGTTCTTC. Translating it yields CSASLYEQFF.

The rearrangement uses TRBV7-9 and TRBJ2-7, with TRBD1 matching over 7 bases. Germline loops: CDR1 SEHNR, CDR2 FQNEAQ (reference sequence). CDR3 length equals 16 residues. V was pared by 5 bases and J by 7 bases, with 17 bases of the junction left unmatched. This CDR3 is CASSLLDRVRVEEQYF. CDR3 coding DNA: TGTGCCAGCAGCCTACTCGACAGGGTGCGTGTTGAGGAGCAGTACTTC.

This clonotype was seen a handful of times. The CDR3 sequence is CASSPGRNYEQYF. CDR3 in DNA: TGTGCCAGCAGCCCCGGACGGAACTACGAGCAGTACTTC. The chain joins TRBV3-1 to TRBJ2-7; D gene uncertain. Germline V gene sequence: CDR1 LGHDT, CDR2 YNNKEL (reference sequence). V gave up 4 bases and J gave up 3 bases, with 10 bases separating them. This CDR3 spans 13 amino acids.

This CDR3 reads CAIWGTGSYEQYF. Here the CDR3 DNA reads TGTGCCATCTGGGGGACAGGGAGTTACGAGCAGTACTTC. This rearrangement joins TRBV10-3 to TRBJ2-7; TRBD1 aligns across 9 bases. The germline CDR1 and CDR2 sequences are ENHRY and SYGVKD. V was clipped by 8 bases and J by 4 bases; unmatched bases: 6. The CDR3 is made up of 13 amino acids.

The chain recombines TRBV27 with TRBJ2-7; TRBD1 is a possible D gene (6 bases). The V end lost 10 bases, the J end lost 3 bases, and 13 bases lay between the germline ends. The CDR3 covers 12 residues. Germline-derived CDR1 and CDR2 are MNHEY and SMNVEV (reference sequence). CDR3 region: CATRRGSYEQYF. The CDR3 DNA reads as TGTGCCACCCGAAGGGGGAGCTACGAGCAGTACTTC.

The chain uses TRBV3-1 and TRBJ2-5; 11 positions match TRBD2. The germline CDR1 and CDR2 sequences are LGHDT and YNNKEL (reference sequence). CDR3 length: 22 residues. J gave up 0 bases and V 0 bases, and 18 bases lay outside the gene matches. The CDR3 DNA reads TGTGCCAGCAGCCAAGATCTCCCTAGCGGGAGGCCTCCACCCCGGTACCAAGAGACCCAGTACTTC. This gives the protein CASSQDLPSGRPPPRYQETQYF.

The chain couples TRBV10-3 to TRBJ2-1, with 9 bases fitting TRBD2. There are 14 residues in the CDR3. Germline V gives CDR1 ENHRY, CDR2 SYGVKD. Trimming took 3 bases from V and 9 from J; bases not matched to a gene: 6. The DNA for the CDR3 is TGTGCCATCAGTGATATGCGGGAGGGCGCTGAGCAGTTCTTC. Translated, it gives CAISDMREGAEQFF.

Points on this clonotype: At one end the junction does not follow the germline gene, possibly because of a read error. The genes are TRBV6-5 and TRBJ1-2, with 7 bases matching TRBD1. Germline values: CDR1 MNHEY, CDR2 SVGAGI. This CDR3 has 13 residues. The chain's CDR3 is CTSKLGQTYGYTF. In DNA, the CDR3 is TGTACCAGCAAACTGGGACAGACCTATGGCTACACCTTC.

The rearrangement joins TRBV20-1 to TRBJ2-7; D may be TRBD1 (5 bases). Germline V gives CDR1 DFQATT, CDR2 SNEGSKA (reference sequence). V was pared by 3 bases and J by 1 base, with 7 bases between. This CDR3 has 12 residues. In DNA, the CDR3 is TGCAGTGCTAGTGCAGGGTCCTACGAGCAGTACTTC. Translation: CSASAGSYEQYF.

This clonotype was picked up a small number of times. The J gene is TRBJ2-2, the V gene TRBV27; 9 bases line up with TRBD2. The germline gives CDR1 MNHEY, CDR2 SMNVEV (reference sequence). The CDR3 is 15 amino acids. The J segment lost 1 base and the V segment lost 7 bases, leaving 4 bases of the junction unmatched. The CDR3 DNA reads as TGTGCCAGCAAACTGACTAGCGGGAACACCGGGGAGCTGTTTTTT. Its translation is CASKLTSGNTGELFF.

This clonotype was counted only a few times. The rearrangement uses TRBV29-1 and TRBJ2-5; 10 bases map to TRBD2. The CDR3 has 14 residues. Trimming cost V 4 bases and J 7 bases; bases outside gene matches: 9. Germline V gene sequence: CDR1 SQVTM, CDR2 ANQGSEA. The CDR3 nucleotides read TGCAGCGTTGTGCTCGGGACTAGCGAAACGACCCAGTACTTC. It codes for CSVVLGTSETTQYF. Looking up the rest from reference TRBV29-1 and TRBJ2-5 gives the full variable domain: SAVISQKPSRDICQRGTSLTIQCQVDSQVTMMFWYRQQPGQSLTLIATANQGSEATYESGFVIDKFPISRPNLTFSTLTVSNMSPEDSSIYLCSVVLGTSETTQYFGPGTRLLVL.

The chain employs TRBV20-1 and TRBJ2-7, with 8 bases matching TRBD1. Germline CDR1 reads DFQATT; CDR2 reads SNEGSKA (reference sequence). The CDR3 loop spans 14 amino acids. Trimming cost V 1 base and J 6 bases; bases outside gene matches: 8. The CDR3 DNA is TGCAGTGCTAGAGCGGGACAGGCGCGTGGCGAGCAGTACTTC. It is translated as CSARAGQARGEQYF.

J is TRBJ2-3 and V is TRBV5-4, with 12 bases lining up with TRBD2. The trim removed 4 bases at V and 4 bases at J, leaving 10 bases unmatched. CDR1 is SGHNT, CDR2 YYREEE, per germline (reference sequence). The CDR3 has 17 amino acids. In DNA form, the CDR3 reads TGTGCCAGCAGCGCCGGACTAGCGGGACATAGCGCAGATACGCAGTATTTT. This gives the protein CASSAGLAGHSADTQYF.

This clonotype appeared a few times. The chain recombines TRBV12-3 or TRBV12-4 with TRBJ1-6; the D gene is possibly TRBD1 (6 bases). V lost 7 bases to trimming and J lost 4 bases, with 11 bases between them. The CDR3 runs to 14 residues. CDR3 protein: CASKRQVYNSPLHF. CDR3 DNA: TGTGCCAGCAAACGACAGGTGTATAATTCACCCCTCCACTTT.

This chain links TRBV2 with TRBJ1-6; D gene uncertain. Per the germline V gene, CDR1 is SNHLY and CDR2 is FYNNEI. This CDR3 has 14 amino acids. The V gene lost 7 bases and the J gene lost 10 bases, with 17 bases spanning the gap. The CDR3 spells CASMMGTGTSPLHF. The CDR3 DNA reads TGTGCCAGCATGATGGGCACGGGAACGTCACCCCTCCACTTT.